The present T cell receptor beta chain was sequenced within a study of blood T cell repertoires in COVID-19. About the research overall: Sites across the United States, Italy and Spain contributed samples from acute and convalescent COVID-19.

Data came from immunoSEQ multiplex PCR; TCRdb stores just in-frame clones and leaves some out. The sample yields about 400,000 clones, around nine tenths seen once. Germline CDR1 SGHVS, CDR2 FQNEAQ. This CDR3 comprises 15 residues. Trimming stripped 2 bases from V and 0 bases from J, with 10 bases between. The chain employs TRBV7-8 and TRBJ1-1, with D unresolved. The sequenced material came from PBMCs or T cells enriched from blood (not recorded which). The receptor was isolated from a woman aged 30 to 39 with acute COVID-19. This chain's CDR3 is CASSLLGSMNTEAFF. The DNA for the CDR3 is TGTGCCAGCAGCTTATTAGGGAGTATGAACACTGAAGCTTTCTTT.